This is a list of T cell receptor beta chains from one sample in a study of CD8+CD57+ T cells in acquired aplastic anemia. TCRdb reprocessed the reads with MiXCR, giving one entry per CDR3 protein. The sample has about 43,000 distinct CDR3 sequences; roughly 69% are singletons. Sequenced material: sorted CD4+, CD8+, or CD8+CD57+ T cells (not recorded which) from PBMCs. The receptors were gathered from a human donor with aplastic anemia. Each CDR3 is given with its conserved first and last residue. The D gene is left open where the match is weak. Clone size is not always given. Where it is, it says once, few, many or a class for expanded clones.

J gene,clone size,CDR3 length,D gene,V gene,CDR3 protein,CDR3 DNA
TRBJ1-6,-,15,-,TRBV10-3,CAISASSSYNSPLHF,TGTGCCATCAGTGCGTCAAGCTCCTATAATTCACCCCTCCACTTT
TRBJ1-4,-,13,-,TRBV2,CASISRTDEKLFF,TGTGCCAGCATCTCTCGAACAGATGAAAAACTGTTTTTT
TRBJ1-4,once,12,-,TRBV20-1,CSARGPEEKLFF,TGCAGTGCTAGAGGACCTGAGGAAAAACTGTTTTTT
TRBJ1-2,-,13,-,TRBV15,CATSRGGLYGYTF,TGTGCCACCAGCAGAGGGGGCTTATATGGCTACACCTTC
TRBJ2-7,-,13,-,TRBV9,CASSVELSDEQYF,TGTGCCAGCAGCGTAGAACTTTCCGACGAGCAGTACTTC
TRBJ2-7,many,12,-,TRBV6-5,CASSYGDNEQYF,TGTGCCAGCAGTTACGGGGATAACGAGCAGTACTTC
TRBJ2-7,few,13,TRBD2,TRBV29-1,CSVRLAGVYEQYF,TGCAGCGTTAGACTAGCGGGGGTATACGAGCAGTACTTC
TRBJ1-2,-,13,-,TRBV2,CAGPGGQNYGYTF,TGTGCCGGACCAGGAGGGCAAAACTATGGCTACACCTTC
TRBJ1-1,-,10,-,TRBV7-9,CAIPGWIAFF,TGTGCTATCCCAGGGTGGATAGCTTTCTTT
TRBJ2-5,-,15,TRBD2,TRBV19,CASSIVAGVRETQYF,TGTGCCAGTAGTATCGTAGCGGGAGTACGAGAGACCCAGTACTTC